The T cell receptor (beta chain) described here comes from a study of cytomegalovirus exposure and HLA in healthy donors. The study, taken as a whole, reports: Presence/absence analysis assumed near-uniform sequencing depth across donors. Later genetic work tied a missense DCLRE1C variant to beta-chain V and J trimming.

The CDR3 runs 20 residues. Trimming left V 3 bases short and J 0 bases short, with 25 bases between. Germline-derived CDR1 and CDR2 are SGDLS and YYNGEE. As regards this clone: Its specificity is not known.

The PCR employed 60 Vbeta primers together with 13 Jbeta primers. Libraries were prepared by immunoSEQ multiplex PCR; TCRdb keeps only in-frame clonotypes and omits some of them. Counted here are some 78,000 clones, around 70% occurring once; the ten biggest clones make up 11%. The sequencing input was PBMCs. The receptor was derived from a woman aged 40 to 50 in good health and CMV-seropositive. The chain links TRBV9 to TRBJ1-3; a weak D match, TRBD1 (5 bases). DNA for the CDR3: TGTGCCAGCAGCGCGGCTGACAAGACAGCAAACCCAAGCTCTGGAAACACCATATATTTT. Residues: CASSAADKTANPSSGNTIYF.